This T cell receptor (beta chain) comes out of a study of STAT5B mutations in CD4+ large granular lymphocyte leukemia. Whole-study results and caveats: Top patient clones used TRBV06 genes more often: 8/27 versus 2/35 in controls. No patients shared main leukemic clonotypes, though around 24% appeared at low frequency elsewhere.

Sequencing was at survey level. Measured with immunoSEQ multiplex PCR; TCRdb has only the in-frame clones, and not every one. The table records around 35,000 clones, about 90% of them present only once. As for this clone: What it binds is unknown.

Trimming stripped 4 bases from V and 2 bases from J, with 9 bases between. Germline CDR1 reads LGHNA; CDR2 reads YNFKEQ. This CDR3 is 14 amino acids long. The chain recombines TRBV4-2 with TRBJ1-5; the D gene is possibly TRBD1 (5 bases). The sample was CD4+ T cells from blood buffy coats. This clonotype was sampled from a human donor in good health. CDR3 bases: TGTGCCAGCAGCCCCCGGGGGGGCAATCAGCCCCAGCATTTT. Its translation is CASSPRGGNQPQHF.